Presented here are 8 T cell receptor beta chains from one specimen sequenced in a study of T cells in severe cutaneous drug reactions. Carbamazepine had induced Stevens-Johnson syndrome or toxic epidermal necrolysis in the sequenced donors. The iRepertoire multiplex PCR system with TCR subtype-specific primers built both bulk and single-cell libraries. From its re-call of the multiplex PCR reads, TCRdb lists each CDR3 protein once, without DNA. The listing contains 8,000 to 8,500 distinct CDR3 sequences. The sequenced sample consisted of cells from a skin blister. The receptors originated from a human donor with a severe cutaneous adverse drug reaction.

This chain uses TRBV5-1 with TRBJ2-1. The CDR3 has 15 amino acids. Germline lookup yields CDR1 SGHRS and CDR2 YFSETQ. CDR3 in amino acids: CASSLSRSSYNEQFF.

This chain links TRBV2 with TRBJ2-5; as DNA is missing, the TRBD2 call by TCRdb cannot be tested. The germline gives CDR1 SNHLY, CDR2 FYNNEI. The length of the CDR3 is 14 residues. CDR3 sequence reads: CASKKDLSGETQYF.

The rearrangement uses TRBV6-5 and TRBJ2-7. CDR3 size: 14 residues. Looked up from germline, CDR1 is MNHEY and CDR2 is SVGAGI. Here the CDR3 reads CASSYYPSAYEQYF.

The CDR3: CASSQLSNYEQYF. The V gene is TRBV3-1, the J gene TRBJ2-7. CDR1 and CDR2 (germline): LGHDT, YNNKEL (reference sequence). This CDR3 has 13 amino acids.

The rearrangement uses TRBV28 and TRBJ2-7; TCRdb's D call of TRBD2 is untestable without DNA. Germline CDR1 MDHEN, CDR2 SYDVKM. The CDR3 is 15 residues long. CDR3 sequence: CASSSTLTSRYEQYF.

This chain uses TRBV28 with TRBJ2-1. This CDR3 is built from 13 residues. Germline CDR1 reads MDHEN; CDR2 reads SYDVKM. CDR3 sequence reads: CASSLVGYNEQFF.

The gene calls are TRBV28 and TRBJ1-2. This CDR3 has 14 residues. From germline, CDR1 is MDHEN and CDR2 SYDVKM. The CDR3 sequence is CASSLGERGPGYTF.

This chain connects TRBV6-5 to TRBJ1-1; TCRdb picks TRBD1, but there is no DNA to check that call. Germline V gene sequence: CDR1 MNHEY, CDR2 SVGAGI. The CDR3 covers 12 residues. CDR3: CASSYGGLKAFF.